Detailed here is one T cell receptor beta chain. Its specificity is unknown. The germline CDR1 and CDR2 sequences are MNHEY and SMNVEV (reference sequence). The CDR3 length is 15 residues. V dropped 4 bases and J dropped 5; count of bases not matched to a gene: 10. The data belong to a study of graft-versus-host responses after intestinal transplantation. The overall study: Recipients uniformly received anti-thymocyte globulin induction, followed by tacrolimus and steroids for 2 to 4 years.

Using immunoSEQ multiplex PCR, the repertoire was profiled, and TCRdb retains in-frame clones only, with some absent. Among thousands of clones listed, roughly 70% were seen once. Lymphocytes from graft epithelium and lamina propria were isolated. Findings and caveats of the study: When patients had graft-donor T cell macrochimerism, their allografts held high graft-versus-host to host-versus-graft clonal ratios. HvG clone declines early post-transplant were associated with peak circulating GvH levels.

The chain recombines TRBV27 with TRBJ1-1; 7 positions agree with TRBD1. The source material was ileum tissue, sampled around 500 days after intestinal transplant. The receptor was isolated from a human patient who received an intestinal transplant, so some T cells may come from the graft donor. This chain's CDR3 is CASSSTRTGGTEAFF. The CDR3 DNA sequence: TGTGCCAGCAGTTCCACGAGGACAGGAGGGACTGAAGCTTTCTTT.